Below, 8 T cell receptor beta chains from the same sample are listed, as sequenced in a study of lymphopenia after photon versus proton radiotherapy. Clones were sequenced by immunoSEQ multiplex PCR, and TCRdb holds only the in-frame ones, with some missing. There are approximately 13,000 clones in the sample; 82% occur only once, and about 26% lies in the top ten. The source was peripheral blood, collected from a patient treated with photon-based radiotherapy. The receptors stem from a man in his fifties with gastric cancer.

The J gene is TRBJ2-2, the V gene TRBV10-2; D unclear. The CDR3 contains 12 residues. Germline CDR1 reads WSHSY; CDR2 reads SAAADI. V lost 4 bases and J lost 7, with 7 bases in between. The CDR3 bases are TGCGCCAGCAGTGGGGGAATCGGGGAGCTGTTTTTT. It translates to CASSGGIGELFF.

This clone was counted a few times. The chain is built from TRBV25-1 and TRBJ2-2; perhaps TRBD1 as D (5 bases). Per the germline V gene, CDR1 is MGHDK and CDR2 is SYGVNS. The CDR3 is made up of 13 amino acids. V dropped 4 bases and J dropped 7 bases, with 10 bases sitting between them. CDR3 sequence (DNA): TGTGCCAGCAGTGCTCAGGGTCACGGGGAGCTGTTTTTT. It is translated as CASSAQGHGELFF.

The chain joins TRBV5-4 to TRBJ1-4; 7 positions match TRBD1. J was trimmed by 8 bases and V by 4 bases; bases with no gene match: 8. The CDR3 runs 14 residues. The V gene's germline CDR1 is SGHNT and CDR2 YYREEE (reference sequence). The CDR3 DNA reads TGTGCCAGCAGCGTCGGGACAGTAGGAGAAAAACTGTTTTTT. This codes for CASSVGTVGEKLFF. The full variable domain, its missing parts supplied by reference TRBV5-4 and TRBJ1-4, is ETGVTQSPTHLIKTRGQQVTLRCSSQSGHNTVSWYQQALGQGPQFIFQYYREEENGRGNFPPRFSGLQFPNYSSELNVNALELDDSALYLCASSVGTVGEKLFFGSGTQLSVL.

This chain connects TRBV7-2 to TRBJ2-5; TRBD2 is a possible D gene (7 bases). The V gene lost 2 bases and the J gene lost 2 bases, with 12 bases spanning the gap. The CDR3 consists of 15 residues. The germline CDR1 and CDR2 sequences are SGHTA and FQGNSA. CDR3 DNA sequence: TGTGCCAGCAGCTTATATGGGGGGGCACAAGAGACCCAGTACTTC. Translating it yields CASSLYGGAQETQYF.

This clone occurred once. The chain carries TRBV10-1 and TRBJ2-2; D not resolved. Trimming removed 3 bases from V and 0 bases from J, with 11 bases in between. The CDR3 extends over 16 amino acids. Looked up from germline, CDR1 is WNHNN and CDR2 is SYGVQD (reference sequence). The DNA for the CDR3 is TGCGCCAGCAGTGACCGGCCGCGAACGAACACCGGGGAGCTGTTTTTT. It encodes CASSDRPRTNTGELFF.

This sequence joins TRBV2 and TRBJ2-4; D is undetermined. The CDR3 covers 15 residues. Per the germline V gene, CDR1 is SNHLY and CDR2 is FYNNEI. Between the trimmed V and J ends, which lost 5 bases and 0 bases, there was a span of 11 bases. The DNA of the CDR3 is TGTGCCAGCAGTCCCACGCTACTAGCCAAAAACATTCAGTACTTC. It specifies CASSPTLLAKNIQYF.

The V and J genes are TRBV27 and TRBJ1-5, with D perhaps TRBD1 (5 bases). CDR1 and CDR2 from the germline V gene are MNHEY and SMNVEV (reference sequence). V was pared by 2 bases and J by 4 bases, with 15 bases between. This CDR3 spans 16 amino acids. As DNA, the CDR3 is TGTGCCAGCAGTTTAAGCCCGGGGCGGATAAATCAGCCCCAGCATTTT. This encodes CASSLSPGRINQPQHF.

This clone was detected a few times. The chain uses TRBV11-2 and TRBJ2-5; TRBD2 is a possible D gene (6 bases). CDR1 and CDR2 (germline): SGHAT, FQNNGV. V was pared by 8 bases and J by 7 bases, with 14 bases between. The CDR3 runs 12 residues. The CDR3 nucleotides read TGTGCCAGCGGGACTGGACCGGGGACCCAGTACTTC. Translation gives CASGTGPGTQYF.